A selection of T cell receptor beta chains follows, all from one sample in a study of shared clonotypes between healthy human individuals. Sequencing was performed with immunoSEQ multiplex PCR; in TCRdb, only in-frame clones are kept and a portion is missing. The sample includes 2.5 million or so clones, approximately 90% of them seen just once. The sequenced sample consisted of naive CD4+ T cells sorted from blood. Source of these receptors: a man in his late teens or twenties in good health. Both conserved end residues are part of each CDR3. The D gene is left open where the match is weak. Only some rows state a clone size, as once, few, many or a class for expanded clones.

CASSLASSGFYEQYF	TGCGCCAGCAGCTTGGCGTCTAGCGGATTCTACGAGCAGTACTTC	-	TRBD2	TRBJ2-7	TRBV5-1
CASSLGGATNEKLFF	TGTGCCAGCAGTTTGGGCGGTGCAACTAATGAAAAACTGTTTTTT	-	-	TRBJ1-4	TRBV28
CASSLGKQGGFSEQYF	TGCGCCAGCAGCTTGGGTAAGCAGGGGGGATTTTCCGAGCAGTACTTC	-	-	TRBJ2-7	TRBV5-1
CASSLATALRTNEKLFF	TGTGCCAGCAGCTTGGCAACAGCACTTAGAACTAATGAAAAACTGTTTTTT	-	-	TRBJ1-4	TRBV5-5
CASSLLAKNNYGYTF	TGTGCCAGCAGTTTGCTGGCTAAGAACAACTATGGCTACACCTTC	-	-	TRBJ1-2	TRBV27
CASSVAVNTEAFF	TGTGCCAGCAGCGTAGCCGTTAACACTGAAGCTTTCTTT	few	-	TRBJ1-1	TRBV9
CVAVAGGADTQYF	TGTGTCGCAGTAGCGGGGGGGGCGGATACGCAGTATTTT	-	TRBD2	TRBJ2-3	TRBV7-2
CASNTFLREGTQYF	TGTGCCAGCAATACCTTCCTGCGGGAGGGAACGCAGTACTTC	once	TRBD2	TRBJ2-7	TRBV13
CASSLGQRTEAFF	TGCGCCAGCAGCCTCGGACAGCGGACTGAAGCTTTCTTT	-	-	TRBJ1-1	TRBV5-1
CASSLAGRPGETQYF	TGCGCCAGCAGCTTGGCCGGACGCCCGGGGGAGACCCAGTACTTC	-	-	TRBJ2-5	TRBV5-1
CASSSDPQANTEAFF	TGTGCCAGCAGCTCCGACCCCCAAGCGAACACTGAAGCTTTCTTT	-	-	TRBJ1-1	TRBV9
CASSDRTGGSYEQYF	TGTGCCAGCAGTGATCGGACAGGAGGGAGCTACGAGCAGTACTTC	once	-	TRBJ2-7	TRBV25-1
CASSPPTGLTEQFF	TGTGCCAGCAGCCCTCCGACAGGGTTGACTGAGCAGTTCTTC	once	TRBD1	TRBJ2-1	TRBV6-6
CAIRRAGGTYNEQFF	TGTGCCATCCGAAGGGCAGGGGGCACCTACAATGAGCAGTTCTTC	-	TRBD1	TRBJ2-1	TRBV6-5
CASSLAPLRLADTDTQYF	TGCGCCAGCAGCTTGGCCCCACTTAGACTAGCGGACACAGATACGCAGTATTTT	-	TRBD2	TRBJ2-3	TRBV5-1
CAWSMSVRGNTIYF	TGTGCCTGGAGTATGTCAGTACGGGGAAACACCATATATTTT	-	-	TRBJ1-3	TRBV30
CASSLGGQVLHQYF	TGCGCCAGCAGTTTGGGGGGACAGGTCCTCCACCAGTACTTC	-	TRBD1	TRBJ2-5	TRBV10-2
CASSFPITGPTYEQYF	TGTGCCAGCAGCTTTCCGATCACCGGGCCGACCTACGAGCAGTACTTC	-	-	TRBJ2-7	TRBV7-2
CASSPGLAGFVQYF	TGTGCCAGTAGTCCGGGACTAGCGGGCTTTGTGCAGTACTTC	-	TRBD2	TRBJ2-7	TRBV19
CASSPPTGSQNIQYF	TGTGCCAGCAGCCCGCCGACAGGGTCCCAAAACATTCAGTACTTC	once	TRBD1	TRBJ2-4	TRBV7-8
CASSPQTGVHGYTF	TGTGCCAGCAGCCCTCAGACAGGGGTGCACGGCTACACCTTC	few	TRBD1	TRBJ1-2	TRBV9
CASSSLEGSEQYF	TGTGCCAGCTCTTCGCTGGAGGGGAGCGAGCAGTACTTC	-	-	TRBJ2-7	TRBV18
CASSSTGANSPLHF	TGTGCCAGCAGCTCGACAGGGGCTAATTCACCCCTCCACTTT	few	TRBD1	TRBJ1-6	TRBV7-9
CASSQTSTGTNEKLFF	TGTGCCAGCTCACAGACCTCGACAGGGACTAATGAAAAACTGTTTTTT	-	TRBD1	TRBJ1-4	TRBV18
CASSLAGASTDTQYF	TGTGCCAGCTCACTAGCGGGGGCTAGCACAGATACGCAGTATTTT	-	TRBD2	TRBJ2-3	TRBV18
CASSLDYGIGANVLTF	TGTGCCAGCAGCTTAGATTACGGGATCGGGGCCAACGTCCTGACTTTC	-	-	TRBJ2-6	TRBV11-2
CASSDSVGGQLGKQYF	TGCGCCAGCAGTGATTCCGTAGGGGGCCAGCTCGGCAAGCAGTACTTC	-	TRBD1	TRBJ2-7	TRBV10-1
CAWGTGQGTTYEQYF	TGTGCCTGGGGGACTGGACAGGGCACCACCTACGAGCAGTACTTC	-	TRBD1	TRBJ2-7	TRBV30
CASSHPTLLGATYNEQFF	TGCGCCAGCAGTCATCCCACCCTTCTAGGGGCGACTTACAATGAGCAGTTCTTC	-	-	TRBJ2-1	TRBV4-1
CASSPDRNARYTF	TGTGCCAGCAGTCCCGACAGGAATGCCCGCTACACCTTC	few	-	TRBJ1-2	TRBV7-3
CASSRHRSPSTDTQYF	TGTGCCAGCAGCAGACACAGGTCTCCTAGCACAGATACGCAGTATTTT	-	-	TRBJ2-3	TRBV7-3
CSAGTGGRGYTF	TGCAGCGCAGGCACGGGGGGTAGGGGCTACACCTTC	-	-	TRBJ1-2	TRBV29-1
CASSPGAGVKYEQYF	TGCGCCAGCAGCCCGGGAGCGGGAGTGAAGTACGAGCAGTACTTC	-	TRBD2	TRBJ2-7	TRBV5-1
CASRSRQGDNSPLHF	TGTGCCAGCAGATCGCGGCAGGGCGATAATTCACCCCTCCACTTT	-	-	TRBJ1-6	TRBV6-1
CASSEVSPYEQYF	TGTGCCAGCAGTGAAGTGTCCCCCTACGAGCAGTACTTC	-	-	TRBJ2-7	TRBV6-1
CASSSGSAYNEQFF	TGTGCCAGTAGTAGCGGGAGTGCCTACAATGAGCAGTTCTTC	-	TRBD2	TRBJ2-1	TRBV19
CSAQAMNTEAFF	TGCAGCGCCCAAGCGATGAACACTGAAGCTTTCTTT	-	-	TRBJ1-1	TRBV29-1
CASSNGLASGEQYF	TGTGCCAGCAGCAACGGACTAGCGTCGGGCGAGCAGTACTTC	once	TRBD2	TRBJ2-7	TRBV11-2
CASSRLDGGEQFF	TGTGCCAGCAGCCGCCTGGATGGTGGGGAGCAGTTCTTC	-	-	TRBJ2-1	TRBV7-9
CASSLGTSGRGYEQYF	TGCGCCAGCAGCCTAGGGACTAGCGGGAGGGGATACGAGCAGTACTTC	-	TRBD2	TRBJ2-7	TRBV5-1
CAWGRLGLTDTQYF	TGTGCCTGGGGGAGACTAGGATTAACAGATACGCAGTATTTT	once	-	TRBJ2-3	TRBV30
CASSEGQGGEKLFF	TGCGCCAGCAGCGAGGGACAGGGAGGGGAAAAACTGTTTTTT	-	TRBD1	TRBJ1-4	TRBV5-1
CASSYGTGKAEAFF	TGTGCCAGCAGTTACGGGACAGGGAAAGCTGAAGCTTTCTTT	-	TRBD1	TRBJ1-1	TRBV6-5
CSARGNTEAFF	TGCAGTGCTAGAGGTAACACTGAAGCTTTCTTT	-	-	TRBJ1-1	TRBV20-1
CASSLVDRGKTEAFF	TGTGCCAGCAGCTTGGTCGACAGGGGAAAAACTGAAGCTTTCTTT	once	TRBD1	TRBJ1-1	TRBV5-5
CATRKAGGSYEQYF	TGTGCCACCAGGAAAGCGGGCGGCTCCTACGAGCAGTACTTC	-	-	TRBJ2-7	TRBV15
CASSLDWGAGDTQYF	TGTGCCAGCAGCTTAGACTGGGGGGCCGGAGATACGCAGTATTTT	-	-	TRBJ2-3	TRBV7-9
CASSLTSGSGTGELFF	TGTGCCAGCAGCCTGACTAGCGGGAGTGGCACCGGGGAGCTGTTTTTT	-	TRBD2	TRBJ2-2	TRBV7-2
CAWSKPGQKQGTF	TGTGCCTGGAGTAAACCGGGACAGAAACAGGGCACCTTC	-	TRBD1	TRBJ1-2	TRBV30
CASRLAGGPDEQFF	TGTGCCAGCAGATTAGCGGGAGGGCCTGATGAGCAGTTCTTC	-	TRBD2	TRBJ2-1	TRBV27
CASRAQGRETQYF	TGTGCCAGTCGGGCCCAGGGGCGGGAGACCCAGTACTTC	-	-	TRBJ2-5	TRBV19
CSVERQYNEQFF	TGCAGCGTTGAACGGCAGTACAATGAGCAGTTCTTC	-	-	TRBJ2-1	TRBV29-1
CASSFDPWDSQETQYF	TGTGCCAGCAGCTTCGATCCCTGGGACAGCCAAGAGACCCAGTACTTC	-	TRBD1	TRBJ2-5	TRBV7-2
CASSSLGNIQYF	TGTGCCAGCAGCTCCCTCGGAAACATTCAGTACTTC	-	-	TRBJ2-4	TRBV7-9
CASSFWEVTDTQYF	TGTGCCAGCAGCTTCTGGGAGGTCACAGATACGCAGTATTTT	-	-	TRBJ2-3	TRBV7-9